The clone carrying this TCR beta chain has only a few counts. Its cognate antigen is unknown. CDR1 and CDR2 (germline): MNHNS, SASEGT. The CDR3 spans 13 residues. Trimming removed 7 bases from V and 6 bases from J, with 10 bases in between. This sample is part of a study of T cells in Graves' hyperthyroidism and ophthalmopathy. Regions amplified from RNA transcripts were the TCR beta CDR3 regions. The HTBI primer set served for first-round RT-PCR of the TCR CDR3. MiXCR was run by TCRdb on the multiplex PCR reads, yielding one entry per CDR3 protein. The sample yields approximately 600,000 distinct CDR3 sequences, more than 13% seen once. Ophthalmopathy cases scored 3 or more on the Clinical Activity Score and 4 or more on NOSPECS grade, with duration below 3 months. Exclusion of a patient resulted from uncontrolled infection, other autoimmune disease, pregnancy or lactation. Study conclusions and caveats: Most clonotypes expanded in the thyroid (above 0.001) were also present in blood.

This chain connects TRBV6-1 to TRBJ1-6; D remains ambiguous. The receptor was derived from a woman under 30 with Graves' ophthalmopathy. Sequencing was performed on blood. The CDR3 protein is CASTGSINSPLHF. CDR3 DNA: TGTGCCAGCACTGGGTCGATTAATTCACCCCTCCACTTT.